This TCR beta chain derives from a study of blood T cell repertoires in COVID-19. The repertoire was sequenced with immunoSEQ multiplex PCR; TCRdb's copy has only in-frame clones and lacks some. The sample lists roughly 150,000 clones; around 84% were seen once. This CDR3 has 19 amino acids. Deletions cut 4 bases from V and 5 bases from J, with 26 bases between. CDR1 is MGHRA and CDR2 is YSYEKL in the germline V gene. The sequenced sample was peripheral blood. The sequence derives from a woman of 80 years or more with acute or convalescent COVID-19. The gene calls are TRBV4-1 and TRBJ2-2, with D maybe TRBD2 (6 bases). Here the CDR3 DNA reads TGCGCCAGCAGCCCCTATCCCGGGACTCCACGGTCGAGGACCGGGGAGCTGTTTTTT. It encodes CASSPYPGTPRSRTGELFF.